This T cell receptor (beta chain) appears in the sequencing data of a study of T-cell reconstitution after alpha-beta-depleted transplantation in children. The CDR3 is 18 residues long. Trimming removed 4 bases from V and 4 bases from J; junction bases left unmatched: 7. Looked up from germline, CDR1 is SEHNR and CDR2 is FQNEAQ (reference sequence). Preparation of the TCRbeta library used unique molecular identifiers. A single record per CDR3 protein comes from TCRdb applying MiXCR to the PCR reads. The sample has 350,000 to 400,000 distinct CDR3 sequences, roughly 14% seen once. This chain links TRBV7-9 with TRBJ2-1; 16 nucleotides line up with TRBD2. This receptor was obtained from a human donor who donated a stem cell graft to a child with Fanconi anemia. The sequenced sample was PBMCs, obtained from the stem cell graft. In DNA form, the CDR3 reads TGTGCCAGCAGCTCGGGACTAGCGGGGGGGCCGTATTACAATGAGCAGTTCTTC. Translated: CASSSGLAGGPYYNEQFF.